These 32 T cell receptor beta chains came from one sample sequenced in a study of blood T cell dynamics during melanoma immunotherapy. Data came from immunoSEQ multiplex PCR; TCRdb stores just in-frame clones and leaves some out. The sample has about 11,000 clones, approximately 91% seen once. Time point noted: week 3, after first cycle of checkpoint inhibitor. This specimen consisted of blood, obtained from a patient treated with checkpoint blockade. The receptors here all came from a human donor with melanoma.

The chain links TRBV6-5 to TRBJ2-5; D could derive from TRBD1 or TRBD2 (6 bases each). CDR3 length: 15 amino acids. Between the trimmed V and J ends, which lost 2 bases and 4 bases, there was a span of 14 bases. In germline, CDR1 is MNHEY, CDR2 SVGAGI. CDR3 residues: CASSYAPRGVETQYF. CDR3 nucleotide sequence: TGTGCCAGCAGTTACGCGCCAAGGGGGGTAGAGACCCAGTACTTC.

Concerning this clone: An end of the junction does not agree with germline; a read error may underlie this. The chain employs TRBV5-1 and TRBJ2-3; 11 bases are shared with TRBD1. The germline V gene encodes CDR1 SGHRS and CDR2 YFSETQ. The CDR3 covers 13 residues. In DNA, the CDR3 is TGCGCCAGCAGCCCGGACAGGGGGCAGCTTCTGGATTTT. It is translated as CASSPDRGQLLDF.

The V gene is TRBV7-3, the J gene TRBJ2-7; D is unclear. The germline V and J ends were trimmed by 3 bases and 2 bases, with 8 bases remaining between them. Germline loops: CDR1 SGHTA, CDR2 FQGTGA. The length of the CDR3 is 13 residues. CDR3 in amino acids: CASSFSPTYEQYF. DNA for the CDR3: TGTGCCAGCAGCTTTAGCCCAACCTACGAGCAGTACTTC.

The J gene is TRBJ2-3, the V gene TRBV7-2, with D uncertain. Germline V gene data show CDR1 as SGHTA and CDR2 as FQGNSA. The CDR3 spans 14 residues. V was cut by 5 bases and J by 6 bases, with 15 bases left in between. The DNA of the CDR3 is TGTGCCAGCAGCGCCCGGTACGTAGAGGATACGCAGTATTTT. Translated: CASSARYVEDTQYF.

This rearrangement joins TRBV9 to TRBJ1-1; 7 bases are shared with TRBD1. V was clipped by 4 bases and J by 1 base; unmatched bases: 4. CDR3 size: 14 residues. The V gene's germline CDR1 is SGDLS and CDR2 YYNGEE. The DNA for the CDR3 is TGTGCCAGCAGCCTGGGGACAGAGAACACTGAAGCTTTCTTT. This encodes CASSLGTENTEAFF.

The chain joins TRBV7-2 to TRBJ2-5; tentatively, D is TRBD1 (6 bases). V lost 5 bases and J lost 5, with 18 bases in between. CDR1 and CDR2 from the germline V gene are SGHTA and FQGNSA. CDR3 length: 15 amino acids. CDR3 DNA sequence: TGTGCCAGCAGCCAGAATTACAGGGTCGTGGAGACCCAGTACTTC. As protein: CASSQNYRVVETQYF.

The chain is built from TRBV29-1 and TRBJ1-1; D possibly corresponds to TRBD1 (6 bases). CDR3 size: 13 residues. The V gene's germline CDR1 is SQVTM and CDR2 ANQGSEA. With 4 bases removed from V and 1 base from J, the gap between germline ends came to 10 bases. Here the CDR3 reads CSVVMGANTEAFF. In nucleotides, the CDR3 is TGCAGCGTTGTAATGGGGGCGAACACTGAAGCTTTCTTT.

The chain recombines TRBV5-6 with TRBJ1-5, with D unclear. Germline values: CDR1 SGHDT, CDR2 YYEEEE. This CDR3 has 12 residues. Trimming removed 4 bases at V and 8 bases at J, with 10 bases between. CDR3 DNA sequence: TGTGCCAGCAGCCCTTTGGGTAAGCCCCAGCATTTT. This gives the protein CASSPLGKPQHF.

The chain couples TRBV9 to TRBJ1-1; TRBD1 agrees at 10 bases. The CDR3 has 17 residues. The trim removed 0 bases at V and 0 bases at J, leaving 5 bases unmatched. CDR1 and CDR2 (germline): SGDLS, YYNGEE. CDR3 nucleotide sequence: TGTGCCAGCAGCGTAGGCTTGGGGACAGGGGTGAACACTGAAGCTTTCTTT. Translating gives CASSVGLGTGVNTEAFF. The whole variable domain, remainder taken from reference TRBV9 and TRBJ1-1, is DSGVTQTPKHLITATGQRVTLRCSPRSGDLSVYWYQQSLDQGLQFLIQYYNGEERAKGNILERFSAQQFPDLHSELNLSSLELGDSALYFCASSVGLGTGVNTEAFFGQGTRLTVV.

The CDR3 region has the DNA TGTGCCTGGAGTATAGGGTCTGGCTACACCTTC. Its translation is CAWSIGSGYTF. The chain recombines TRBV30 with TRBJ1-2, with unresolved D. This CDR3 region has 11 residues. Germline V lookup: CDR1 GTSNPN, CDR2 SVGIG (reference sequence). Trimming left V 2 bases short and J 7 bases short, with 8 bases between.

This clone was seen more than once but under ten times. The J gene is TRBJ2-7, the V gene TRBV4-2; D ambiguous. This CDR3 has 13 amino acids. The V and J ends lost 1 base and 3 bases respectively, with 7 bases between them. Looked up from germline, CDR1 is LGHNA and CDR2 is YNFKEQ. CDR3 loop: CASSQVSYYEQYF. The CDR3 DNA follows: TGTGCCAGCAGCCAAGTGTCCTACTACGAGCAGTACTTC.

The CDR3, as DNA: TGTGCCAGCAGCTTAGATGGGACTAGCGGGGGGGGTGAGCAGTTCTTC. It yields the protein CASSLDGTSGGGEQFF. The rearrangement joins TRBV7-7 to TRBJ2-1; 16 bases agree with TRBD2. The CDR3 covers 16 residues. Germline values: CDR1 SSHAT, CDR2 FNYEAQ (reference sequence). With 1 base clipped from V and 9 bases from J, the junction kept 3 bases outside the gene matches.

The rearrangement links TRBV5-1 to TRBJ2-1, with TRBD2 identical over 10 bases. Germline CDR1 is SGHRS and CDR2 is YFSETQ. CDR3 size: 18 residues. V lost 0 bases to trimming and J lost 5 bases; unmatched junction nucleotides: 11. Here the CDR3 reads CASSLAPSGTSVNNEQFF. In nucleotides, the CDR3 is TGCGCCAGCAGCTTGGCGCCTTCCGGGACTAGCGTTAACAATGAGCAGTTCTTC.

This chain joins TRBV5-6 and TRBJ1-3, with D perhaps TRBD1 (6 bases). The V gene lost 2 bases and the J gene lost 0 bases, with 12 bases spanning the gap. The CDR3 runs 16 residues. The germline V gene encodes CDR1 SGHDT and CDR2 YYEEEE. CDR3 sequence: CASSFLTGLSGNTIYF. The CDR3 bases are TGTGCCAGCAGCTTCTTGACAGGACTCTCTGGAAACACCATATATTTT.

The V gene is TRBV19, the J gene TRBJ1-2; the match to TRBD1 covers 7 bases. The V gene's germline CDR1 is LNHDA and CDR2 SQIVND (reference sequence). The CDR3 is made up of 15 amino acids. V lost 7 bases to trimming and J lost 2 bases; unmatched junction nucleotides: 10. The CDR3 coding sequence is TGTGCCAGTAATAAACCTACAGGGGCCAACTATGGCTACACCTTC. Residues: CASNKPTGANYGYTF.

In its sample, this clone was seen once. The chain's CDR3 is CASSIQTDQPQHF. The CDR3 DNA follows: TGTGCCAGTAGTATACAGACTGATCAGCCCCAGCATTTT. V usage is TRBV19 and J usage is TRBJ1-5, with D unresolved. Trimming shortened V by 2 bases and J by 5 bases, and 7 bases separated the two germline ends. CDR3 length: 13 amino acids. Germline CDR1 is LNHDA and CDR2 is SQIVND (reference sequence).

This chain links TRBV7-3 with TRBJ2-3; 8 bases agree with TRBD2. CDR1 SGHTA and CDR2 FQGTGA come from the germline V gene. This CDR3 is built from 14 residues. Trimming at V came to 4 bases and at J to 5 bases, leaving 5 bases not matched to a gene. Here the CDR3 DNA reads TGTGCCAGCAGCTCCGGGACTAGACGAGATACGCAGTATTTT. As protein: CASSSGTRRDTQYF.

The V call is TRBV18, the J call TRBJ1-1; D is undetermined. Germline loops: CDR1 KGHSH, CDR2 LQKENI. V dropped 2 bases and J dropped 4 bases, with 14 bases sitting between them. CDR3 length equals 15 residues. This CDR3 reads CASSPGPSEATEAFF. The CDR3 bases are TGTGCCAGCTCACCAGGGCCATCGGAGGCCACTGAAGCTTTCTTT.

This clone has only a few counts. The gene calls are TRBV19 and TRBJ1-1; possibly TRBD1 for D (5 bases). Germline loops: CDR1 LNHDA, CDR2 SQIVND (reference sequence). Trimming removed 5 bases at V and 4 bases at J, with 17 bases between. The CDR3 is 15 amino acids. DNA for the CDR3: TGTGCCAGTAGTGAGCCGCAGGGTGGTCGCACTGAAGCTTTCTTT. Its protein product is CASSEPQGGRTEAFF.

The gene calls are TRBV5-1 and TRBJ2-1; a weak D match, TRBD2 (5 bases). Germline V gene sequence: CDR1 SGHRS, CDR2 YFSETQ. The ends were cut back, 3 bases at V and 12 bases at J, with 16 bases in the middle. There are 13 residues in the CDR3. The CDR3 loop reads CASSSGLEKRQFF. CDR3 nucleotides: TGCGCCAGCAGCTCCGGACTGGAAAAGAGGCAGTTCTTC.

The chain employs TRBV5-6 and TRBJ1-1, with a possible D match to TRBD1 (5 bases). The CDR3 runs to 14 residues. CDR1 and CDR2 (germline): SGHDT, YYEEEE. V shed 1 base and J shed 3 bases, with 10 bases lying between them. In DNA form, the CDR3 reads TGTGCCAGCAGCTTGTACCAGGGACACACTGAAGCTTTCTTT. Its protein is CASSLYQGHTEAFF.

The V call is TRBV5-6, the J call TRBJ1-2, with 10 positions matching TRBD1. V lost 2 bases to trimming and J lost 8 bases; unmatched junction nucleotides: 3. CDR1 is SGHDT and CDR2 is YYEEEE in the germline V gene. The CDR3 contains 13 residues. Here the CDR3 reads CASSFDRGLGYTF. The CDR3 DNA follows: TGTGCCAGCAGCTTCGACAGGGGGCTCGGCTACACCTTC.

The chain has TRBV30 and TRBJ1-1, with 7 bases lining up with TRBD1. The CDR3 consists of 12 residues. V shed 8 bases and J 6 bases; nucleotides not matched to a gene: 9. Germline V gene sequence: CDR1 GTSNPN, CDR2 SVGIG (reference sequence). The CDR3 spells CAGTAGGAEAFF. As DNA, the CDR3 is TGTGCCGGGACAGCCGGCGGTGCTGAAGCTTTCTTT.

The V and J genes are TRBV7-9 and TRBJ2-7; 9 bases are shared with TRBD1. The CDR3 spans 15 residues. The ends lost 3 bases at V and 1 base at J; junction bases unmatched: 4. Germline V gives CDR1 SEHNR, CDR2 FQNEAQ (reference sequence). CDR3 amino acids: CASSLGTGTSYEQYF. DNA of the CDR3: TGTGCCAGCAGCTTGGGGACAGGGACTTCCTACGAGCAGTACTTC.

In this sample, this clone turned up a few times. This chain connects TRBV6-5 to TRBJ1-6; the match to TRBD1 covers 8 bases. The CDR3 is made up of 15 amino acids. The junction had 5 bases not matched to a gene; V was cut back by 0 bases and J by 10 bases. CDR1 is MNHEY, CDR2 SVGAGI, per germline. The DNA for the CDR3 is TGTGCCAGCAGTTACTCGACAGGGGAGGGATCACCCCTCCACTTT. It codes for CASSYSTGEGSPLHF.

Here the CDR3 DNA reads TGTGCCAGTAGTATAGGAGGGGACGTTACCTACGAGCAGTACTTC. Translated: CASSIGGDVTYEQYF. This chain uses TRBV19 with TRBJ2-7; tentatively, D is TRBD1 or TRBD2 (5 bases each). The CDR3 totals 15 residues. Trimming left V 1 base short and J 2 bases short, with 12 bases between. CDR1 and CDR2 from the germline V gene are LNHDA and SQIVND (reference sequence).

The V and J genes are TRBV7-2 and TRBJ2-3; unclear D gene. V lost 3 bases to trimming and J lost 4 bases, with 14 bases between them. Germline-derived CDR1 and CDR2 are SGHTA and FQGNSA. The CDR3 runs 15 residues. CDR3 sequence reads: CASSFQGSYADTQYF. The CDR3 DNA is TGTGCCAGCAGCTTTCAAGGGTCTTACGCAGATACGCAGTATTTT.

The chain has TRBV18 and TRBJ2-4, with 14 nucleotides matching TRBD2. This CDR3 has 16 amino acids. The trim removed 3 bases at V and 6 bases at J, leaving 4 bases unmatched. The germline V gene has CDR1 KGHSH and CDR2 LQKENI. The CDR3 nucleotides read TGTGCCAGCTCACCGCCGGGACTAGCGGGGGTAAACATTCAGTACTTC. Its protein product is CASSPPGLAGVNIQYF.

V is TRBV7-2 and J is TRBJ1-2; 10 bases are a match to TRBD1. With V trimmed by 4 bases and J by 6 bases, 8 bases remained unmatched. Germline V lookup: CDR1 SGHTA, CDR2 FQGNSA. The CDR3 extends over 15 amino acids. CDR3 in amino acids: CASSSWTGGGDGYTF. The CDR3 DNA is TGTGCCAGCAGCTCCTGGACAGGGGGAGGAGATGGCTACACCTTC.

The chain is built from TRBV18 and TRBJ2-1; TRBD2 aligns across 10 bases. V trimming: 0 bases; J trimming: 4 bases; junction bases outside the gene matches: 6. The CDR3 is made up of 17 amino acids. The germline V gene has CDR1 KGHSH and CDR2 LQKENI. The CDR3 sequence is CASSPPATSGRYNEQFF. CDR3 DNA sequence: TGTGCCAGCTCACCACCGGCGACTAGCGGGCGGTACAATGAGCAGTTCTTC.

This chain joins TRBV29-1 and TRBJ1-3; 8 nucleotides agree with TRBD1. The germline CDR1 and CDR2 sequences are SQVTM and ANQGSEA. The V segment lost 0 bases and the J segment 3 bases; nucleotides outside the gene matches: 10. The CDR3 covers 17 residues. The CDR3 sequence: CSVEEPPGQGGGNTIYF. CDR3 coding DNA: TGCAGCGTTGAAGAACCCCCCGGACAGGGAGGTGGAAACACCATATATTTT.

CDR3: CASSPPPGRRGQPQHF. The CDR3, as DNA: TGTGCCAGCAGCCCACCCCCGGGACGGCGCGGTCAGCCCCAGCATTTT. V and J are TRBV11-2 and TRBJ1-5, with D tentatively TRBD1 (5 bases). CDR1 and CDR2 from the germline V gene are SGHAT and FQNNGV. V gave up 5 bases and J gave up 6 bases, with 20 bases separating them. The CDR3 extends over 16 amino acids.